This entry features one TCR beta chain sequence. Random hexamers were used to reverse transcribe the RNA input (roughly 0.5 to 1 ug). Each CDR3 protein gets one entry after TCRdb re-called the immunoSEQ multiplex PCR reads with MiXCR. The sample comprises fewer than 350,000 distinct CDR3 sequences, about 91% of which are singletons, and roughly 0.07% rests with the top ten. The data belong to a study of CD8 T cells in Susac syndrome. V lost 6 bases, J lost 3 bases, and 12 bases lay in between. The CDR3 is 13 residues long. Germline CDR1 and CDR2: SQVTM and ANQGSEA. Sequenced sample: CD4+ T cells from PBMCs. This chain connects TRBV29-1 to TRBJ1-5; possible D gene TRBD1, 5 bases. This receptor was identified in a human donor with multiple sclerosis. The CDR3 DNA sequence: TGCAGCGTCGCCCCAGGGATCAATCAGCCCCAGCATTTT. Protein: CSVAPGINQPQHF.